The 16 T cell receptor beta chains below come from one sample, sequenced in a study of blood T cell repertoires in COVID-19 (dated by TCRdb to the early 2020s). Library preparation employed the immunoSEQ multiplex PCR assay. TCRdb retrieved this table from immuneACCESS and kept in-frame rearrangements only. Not all clones are present; in checked studies, unresolved V genes account for under half, and no reason is known for the remainder. This sample is represented by about 670,000 clones; 80% to 90% of them were singletons. The top ten clones comprise approximately 0.3% of the sample. The specimen sequenced was peripheral blood. These receptor sequences come from a woman under 30 with acute or convalescent COVID-19.

The chain employs TRBV30 and TRBJ2-7, with 7 bases lining up with TRBD2. This CDR3 has 13 residues. Germline V gives CDR1 GTSNPN, CDR2 SVGIG (reference sequence). Trimming at V came to 5 bases and at J to 5 bases, leaving 9 bases not matched to a gene. The CDR3 DNA reads TGTGCCTGGGATTTGGGGGGGAGCCACGAGCAGTACTTC. Its translation: CAWDLGGSHEQYF.

J is TRBJ1-2 and V is TRBV10-3, with 7 bases lining up with TRBD1. Germline-derived CDR1 and CDR2 are ENHRY and SYGVKD. V lost 3 bases and J lost 3; bases outside the gene matches: 13. The CDR3 loop spans 17 amino acids. The CDR3 sequence: CAISEFQGGREYYGYTF. The CDR3 DNA reads as TGTGCCATCAGTGAATTTCAGGGGGGTAGGGAATACTATGGCTACACCTTC.

The V call is TRBV4-3, the J call TRBJ1-6, with D unclear. Germline V CDR1 and CDR2: LGHNA, YSLEER. This CDR3 comprises 16 residues. With 5 bases removed from V and 0 bases from J, the gap between germline ends came to 11 bases. This CDR3 is CASSDPGSSYNSPLHF. The CDR3 bases are TGCGCCAGCAGCGACCCGGGTAGCTCCTATAATTCACCCCTCCACTTT.

This clone has more than one count but fewer than ten. This sequence joins TRBV6-6 and TRBJ1-2; D might be TRBD1 (5 bases). This CDR3 has 13 amino acids. Trimming cost V 7 bases and J 8 bases, with 17 bases left between them. Looked up from germline, CDR1 is MNHNY and CDR2 is SVGAGI (reference sequence). The CDR3 region has the DNA TGTGCCAGCATAGAAAGGCAGGGCGGAGGCTACACCTTC. This sequence encodes CASIERQGGGYTF.

The V call is TRBV5-1, the J call TRBJ1-3, with D hard to call. The CDR3 runs to 14 residues. The germline V gene has CDR1 SGHRS and CDR2 YFSETQ. V lost 4 bases to trimming and J lost 2 bases, with 10 bases between them. The CDR3 coding sequence is TGCGCCAGCAGCCTCGCAGACACTGGAAACACCATATATTTT. Translated, it gives CASSLADTGNTIYF. Based on the CDR3 plus reference TRBV5-1 and TRBJ1-3, the full variable domain is KAGVTQTPRYLIKTRGQQVTLSCSPISGHRSVSWYQQTPGQGLQFLFEYFSETQRNKGNFPGRFSGRQFSNSRSEMNVSTLELGDSALYLCASSLADTGNTIYFGEGSWLTVV.

The chain recombines TRBV24-1 with TRBJ1-5; weak D call: TRBD1 (5 bases). CDR3 length: 13 residues. V lost 7 bases and J 4 bases, leaving 10 bases between the germline ends. Germline V gene sequence: CDR1 KGHDR, CDR2 SFDVKD. In nucleotides, the CDR3 is TGTGCCACCAGCCAGGGCCTTAATCAGCCCCAGCATTTT. The encoded protein is CATSQGLNQPQHF.

The rearrangement uses TRBV5-1 and TRBJ1-1; TRBD1 is a possible D gene (6 bases). Germline V gene lookup returns CDR1 SGHRS and CDR2 YFSETQ. This CDR3 comprises 15 residues. Trimming cost V 7 bases and J 4 bases, with 20 bases left between them. The CDR3 sequence is CASSPKTGLGTEAFF. DNA for the CDR3: TGCGCCAGCTCCCCCAAAACAGGGTTAGGCACTGAAGCTTTCTTT.

A single count supports this clone. The chain employs TRBV7-2 and TRBJ1-1; 9 bases line up with TRBD1. This CDR3 contains 15 residues. Looked up from germline, CDR1 is SGHTA and CDR2 is FQGNSA. J lost 3 bases, V lost 1 base, and 3 bases had no gene match. For the CDR3, the DNA is TGTGCCAGCAGCTTAGACAGGGGGCGCCACACTGAAGCTTTCTTT. Translating it yields CASSLDRGRHTEAFF. Filled out from reference TRBV7-2 and TRBJ1-1, the complete variable domain reads GAGVSQSPSNKVTEKGKDVELRCDPISGHTALYWYRQSLGQGLEFLIYFQGNSAPDKSGLPSDRFSAERTGGSVSTLTIQRTQQEDSAVYLCASSLDRGRHTEAFFGQGTRLTVV.

This clone came up once. The chain couples TRBV19 to TRBJ1-2; D unresolved. The V end lost 3 bases, the J end lost 6 bases, and 11 bases lay between the germline ends. In germline, CDR1 is LNHDA, CDR2 SQIVND (reference sequence). CDR3 size: 13 residues. The CDR3 nucleotides read TGTGCCAGTAGTATGGAGGTGGGAGATGGCTACACCTTC. As protein: CASSMEVGDGYTF.

This clone was observed once. In DNA form, the CDR3 reads TGTGCCAGCAGCTTACTCCGTGGTAGCGGGGCTAACTCCTACGAGCAGTACTTC. Translation: CASSLLRGSGANSYEQYF. The chain uses TRBV5-5 and TRBJ2-7; TRBD2 aligns across 8 bases. The CDR3 length is 18 residues. Losses at the gene ends were 2 bases for V and 0 bases for J; bases not matched to a gene: 13. The germline gives CDR1 SGHKS, CDR2 YYEKEE (reference sequence).

This chain connects TRBV7-9 to TRBJ1-4, with 9 bases aligning to TRBD1. This CDR3 region has 14 residues. Per the germline V gene, CDR1 is SEHNR and CDR2 is FQNEAQ (reference sequence). The V and J ends lost 5 bases and 7 bases, in that order; junction bases with no gene match: 5. The CDR3 here is CASSQQGAREKLFF. In DNA, the CDR3 is TGTGCCAGCAGCCAACAGGGGGCGCGTGAAAAACTGTTTTTT.

V is TRBV4-1 and J is TRBJ2-4, with 7 bases that match TRBD2. After removal of 0 bases from V and 8 bases from J, the junction contained 4 bases not matched to a gene. CDR3 length: 14 amino acids. Germline-derived CDR1 and CDR2 are MGHRA and YSYEKL. CDR3 nucleotides: TGCGCCAGCAGCCAAGAAAGGCGGGGGTACATTCAGTACTTC. Translating gives CASSQERRGYIQYF.

The chain couples TRBV5-4 to TRBJ2-3, with a possible D match to TRBD2 (6 bases). CDR1 and CDR2 (germline): SGHNT, YYREEE (reference sequence). Trimming took off 4 bases at V and 4 bases at J, with 13 bases between the two ends. This CDR3 comprises 14 residues. The CDR3 region is CASSRDLTSDTQYF. The CDR3 bases are TGTGCCAGCAGCCGGGACTTGACTTCAGATACGCAGTATTTT.

The chain recombines TRBV29-1 with TRBJ1-3; 9 bases line up with TRBD1. Germline V gene data show CDR1 as SQVTM and CDR2 as ANQGSEA. The CDR3 is 14 amino acids. V was pared by 6 bases and J by 0 bases, with 3 bases of the junction left unmatched. The CDR3: CSVHRGLSGNTIYF. The CDR3, as DNA: TGCAGCGTACACAGGGGGCTCTCTGGAAACACCATATATTTT.

J is TRBJ1-5 and V is TRBV7-2; 8 nucleotides align to TRBD1. The CDR3 contains 14 residues. Germline assignment: CDR1 SGHTA and CDR2 FQGNSA. V dropped 3 bases and J dropped 5; count of bases not matched to a gene: 3. Here the CDR3 DNA reads TGTGCCAGCAGCTTCAGGGGGCTGGATCAGCCCCAGCATTTT. Encoded protein: CASSFRGLDQPQHF.

This chain joins TRBV29-1 and TRBJ1-2; D ambiguous. This CDR3 has 11 amino acids. The germline V gene has CDR1 SQVTM and CDR2 ANQGSEA. The V end was cut by 6 bases, the J end by 1 base, with 6 bases between. CDR3 in amino acids: CSVVDNYGYTF. The DNA of the CDR3 is TGCAGCGTGGTAGATAACTATGGCTACACCTTC.